This TCR beta chain was captured by sequencing in a study of OX40 agonist ivuxolimab in advanced cancers. Study-wide context: Three patients, one with hepatocellular carcinoma and two with cutaneous melanoma, achieved partial responses. The study, taken as a whole, reports: On average, CD8+ T cells showed a greater number of expanded clones than CD4+. Partial responders dosed at 0.1-3.0 mg/kg displayed clonal expansion ranking among the lowest.

Concerning this clone: Its antigen remains unidentified.

Clones were sequenced by immunoSEQ multiplex PCR, and TCRdb holds only the in-frame ones, with some missing. The table records tens of thousands of clones, around 86% of them present only once. Between the trimmed V and J ends, which lost 6 bases and 10 bases, there was a span of 10 bases. The CDR3 is 10 residues long. From germline, CDR1 is MNHNS and CDR2 SASEGT. The clonotype originates from an adult with an advanced solid tumor such as melanoma, head and neck, liver or kidney cancer. Material: CD4+ or CD8+ T cells sorted from blood, obtained in a trial of the OX40 agonist ivuxolimab. V usage is TRBV6-1 and J usage is TRBJ2-7; unclear D gene. The CDR3 sequence is CASSLAAQYF. The CDR3, as DNA: TGTGCCAGCAGCCTGGCGGCTCAGTACTTC.